This is a list of T cell receptor beta chains from one sample in a study of blood T cell repertoires in COVID-19. Sequencing was performed with immunoSEQ multiplex PCR; in TCRdb, only in-frame clones are kept and a portion is missing. The table lists around 480,000 clones, roughly 87% of them singletons. Source material: PBMCs or T cells enriched from blood (not recorded which). The receptors were sampled from a woman aged 18-29 years who had recovered from COVID-19. Both conserved end residues are part of each CDR3. The D gene is left open where the match is weak. The listing skips clone size in some rows; elsewhere it reads once, few, many or a size class.

v_call	clone_size	j_call	d_call	cdr3_aa	cdr3_nt
TRBV9	.	TRBJ2-1	TRBD2	CASSVGTSVGNEQFF	TGTGCCAGCAGCGTAGGGACTAGCGTCGGGAATGAGCAGTTCTTC
TRBV30	few	TRBJ1-4	.	CAWTTGLNEKLFF	TGTGCCTGGACGACAGGTCTTAATGAAAAACTGTTTTTT
TRBV12-3/TRBV12-4	.	TRBJ2-1	TRBD1	CASSDSGTDEQFF	TGTGCCAGCAGCGATTCGGGGACAGATGAGCAGTTCTTC
TRBV12-3/TRBV12-4	.	TRBJ1-1	TRBD1	CASSLGGRAFF	TGTGCCAGCAGCCTAGGGGGCAGAGCTTTCTTT
TRBV30	.	TRBJ2-1	.	CAWSVRMGLGMNEQFF	TGTGCCTGGAGTGTACGAATGGGACTCGGAATGAATGAGCAGTTCTTC
TRBV2	few	TRBJ1-1	.	CASREQGIHTEAFF	TGTGCCAGCAGGGAACAGGGAATTCACACTGAAGCTTTCTTT
TRBV29-1	.	TRBJ1-1	.	CSVDGGYTEAFF	TGCAGCGTTGATGGGGGGTACACTGAAGCTTTCTTT
TRBV10-3	.	TRBJ2-7	.	CAISPQVGTYEQYF	TGTGCCATCAGTCCCCAGGTCGGCACTTACGAGCAGTACTTC
TRBV27	.	TRBJ2-1	TRBD2	CASSLFSGGNNEQFF	TGTGCCAGCAGTTTATTCAGCGGGGGAAACAATGAGCAGTTCTTC
TRBV27	.	TRBJ2-3	TRBD2	CASSLSTPLGAGGLDTQYF	TGTGCCAGCAGTTTATCCACACCCCTGGGCGCGGGGGGGCTGGATACGCAGTATTTT
TRBV30	.	TRBJ1-3	.	CASENSFSGNTIYF	TGTGCCTCCGAAAACAGTTTCTCTGGAAACACCATATATTTT
TRBV2	.	TRBJ2-5	.	CASSGDRPGGTQYF	TGTGCCAGCAGTGGGGACAGGCCGGGGGGGACCCAGTACTTC
TRBV10-3	.	TRBJ2-3	TRBD2	CAIFGLAGELAQATQYF	TGTGCCATCTTCGGACTAGCGGGGGAACTAGCACAGGCTACGCAGTATTTT
TRBV19	.	TRBJ1-5	TRBD1	CASSRQGGDQPQHF	TGTGCCAGTAGCAGACAGGGTGGCGATCAGCCCCAGCATTTT
TRBV5-1	.	TRBJ1-1	.	CASSLSVNTEAFF	TGCGCCAGCAGCTTAAGCGTGAACACTGAAGCTTTCTTT
TRBV6-2/TRBV6-3	few	TRBJ2-2	.	CASSYDLEDTSGELFF	TGTGCCAGCAGTTACGATCTAGAGGACACTTCCGGGGAGCTGTTTTTT
TRBV4-2	few	TRBJ1-6	TRBD1	CASSDETGGNSPLHF	TGTGCCAGCAGCGACGAGACAGGGGGTAATTCACCCCTCCACTTT
TRBV27	.	TRBJ2-4	.	CASSPGLPVIQYF	TGTGCCAGCAGTCCGGGTCTCCCCGTGATTCAGTACTTC
TRBV23-1	.	TRBJ1-6	TRBD1	CASSRGTGIQSSYNSPLHF	TGCGCCAGCAGTCGGGGGACAGGGATACAGAGCTCCTATAATTCACCCCTCCACTTT
TRBV14	.	TRBJ2-1	TRBD1	CASSPAIYRGGYNEQFF	TGTGCCAGCAGCCCGGCTATTTACAGGGGTGGGTACAATGAGCAGTTCTTC
TRBV7-9	.	TRBJ2-7	TRBD1	CASSLLDRVDEQYF	TGTGCCAGCAGCTTGTTGGACAGGGTCGACGAGCAGTACTTC
TRBV4-1	.	TRBJ2-3	.	CASSQDSSYTQYF	TGCGCCAGCAGCCAAGATAGTAGTTATACGCAGTATTTT
TRBV6-1	.	TRBJ1-1	TRBD1	CASSEALGQGAEAFF	TGTGCCAGCAGTGAAGCGCTAGGACAGGGCGCTGAAGCTTTCTTT
TRBV28	.	TRBJ1-4	TRBD1	CASSTGGLATNEKLFF	TGTGCCAGCAGTACAGGGGGTCTGGCAACTAATGAAAAACTGTTTTTT
TRBV7-9	.	TRBJ1-4	.	CASSGQGLTNEKLFF	TGTGCCAGCAGCGGGCAGGGGTTGACTAATGAAAAACTGTTTTTT
TRBV5-1	once	TRBJ1-2	TRBD1	CASSLVGTATIYGYTF	TGCGCCAGCAGCTTGGTGGGGACAGCTACTATCTATGGCTACACCTTC
TRBV12-3/TRBV12-4	few	TRBJ1-4	.	CASKEEQAGKLFF	TGTGCCAGCAAGGAAGAACAGGCTGGAAAACTGTTTTTT
TRBV12-5	.	TRBJ2-2	.	CASGLVIRGTGELFF	TGTGCTAGTGGTTTGGTTATCAGGGGAACCGGGGAGCTGTTTTTT
TRBV27	.	TRBJ1-6	TRBD1	CASSLIGNRGPSYNSPLHF	TGTGCCAGCAGTCTCATCGGGAACAGGGGGCCCTCCTATAATTCACCCCTCCACTTT
TRBV4-2	.	TRBJ1-4	.	CASSQARRATNEKLFF	TGTGCCAGCAGCCAAGCTAGACGGGCAACTAATGAAAAACTGTTTTTT
TRBV7-2	.	TRBJ2-7	TRBD2	CASSPSEASGGYEQYF	TGTGCCAGCAGCCCCAGCGAGGCTAGCGGGGGCTACGAGCAGTACTTC
TRBV27	once	TRBJ2-7	TRBD2	CASSPLFSGGAHYEQYF	TGTGCCAGCAGTCCCCTGTTTAGCGGGGGCGCCCACTACGAGCAGTACTTC
TRBV28	.	TRBJ2-2	.	CASSLSGMHRVGQNTGELFF	TGTGCCAGCAGTTTGTCGGGAATGCACAGGGTCGGGCAGAACACCGGGGAGCTGTTTTTT
TRBV5-1	.	TRBJ2-2	TRBD2	CASSLSTGTSGVGELFF	TGCGCCAGCAGCTTAAGTACCGGGACTAGCGGGGTCGGGGAGCTGTTTTTT
TRBV13	.	TRBJ2-7	TRBD1	CASSFEDRGHEQYF	TGTGCCAGCAGCTTCGAAGACAGGGGCCACGAGCAGTACTTC
TRBV19	.	TRBJ1-5	.	CASSKGTSSNQPQHF	TGTGCCAGTAGTAAAGGGACTTCAAGCAATCAGCCCCAGCATTTT
TRBV20-1	.	TRBJ1-2	.	CSAYNRDGYTF	TGCAGTGCTTACAACAGGGATGGCTACACCTTC
TRBV7-2	.	TRBJ2-7	.	CASSFTRDISFREQYF	TGTGCCAGCAGCTTTACTCGGGACATTTCCTTTCGCGAGCAGTACTTC
TRBV10-1	.	TRBJ2-7	TRBD1	CASSDPGQGAYEQYF	TGCGCCAGCAGTGATCCGGGACAGGGTGCTTACGAGCAGTACTTC
TRBV6-5	.	TRBJ2-6	.	CASTPSGANVLTF	TGTGCCAGCACTCCCTCTGGGGCCAACGTCCTGACTTTC
TRBV12-5	.	TRBJ2-7	TRBD2	CASGLALAGAQGYEQYF	TGTGCTAGTGGTTTGGCGCTAGCGGGGGCCCAGGGCTACGAGCAGTACTTC
TRBV14	.	TRBJ1-1	.	CASSRTDLNTEAFF	TGTGCCAGCAGCAGGACGGACTTGAACACTGAAGCTTTCTTT
TRBV25-1	.	TRBJ2-7	.	CASSTRRGSYEQYF	TGTGCCAGCAGTACACGTAGGGGCTCCTACGAGCAGTACTTC
TRBV4-1	few	TRBJ2-3	.	CASSQDLSTDTQYF	TGCGCCAGCAGCCAAGACCTAAGCACAGATACGCAGTATTTT
TRBV2	.	TRBJ2-1	TRBD1	CASTLPGTGYEQFF	TGTGCCAGCACCCTACCCGGGACAGGGTATGAGCAGTTCTTC
TRBV7-7	.	TRBJ2-5	.	CASSTRVQETQYF	TGTGCCAGCAGCACTAGAGTCCAAGAGACCCAGTACTTC
TRBV14	.	TRBJ2-1	TRBD1	CASSQDREVRGQDEQFF	TGTGCCAGCAGCCAAGATCGAGAGGTCAGGGGGCAGGATGAGCAGTTCTTC
TRBV5-1	.	TRBJ2-7	.	CASSLLTGPAYEQYF	TGCGCCAGCAGCTTATTGACAGGACCCGCCTACGAGCAGTACTTC
TRBV5-1	.	TRBJ2-5	.	CASSRAGETQYF	TGCGCCAGCAGCCGAGCGGGAGAGACCCAGTACTTC
TRBV3-1/TRBV3-2	once	TRBJ1-6	TRBD1	CASSNRRGQGRYNSPLHF	TGTGCCAGCAGCAACCGAAGGGGACAGGGTCGTTATAATTCACCCCTCCACTTT
TRBV7-2	few	TRBJ1-1	.	CASSLYGRLGYEAFF	TGTGCCAGCAGCTTGTACGGTCGACTTGGATATGAAGCTTTCTTT
TRBV30	.	TRBJ1-3	.	CAWSVGGVRDTIYF	TGTGCCTGGAGTGTAGGGGGGGTGAGAGACACCATATATTTT
TRBV28	.	TRBJ1-5	.	CASSPSTGSNQPQHF	TGTGCCAGCAGTCCCAGCACAGGGAGCAATCAGCCCCAGCATTTT